This T cell receptor beta chain was retrieved from a study of T cell responses to AZD1222 COVID-19 vaccine. Assay used: immunoSEQ multiplex PCR; TCRdb lists only in-frame clones, some missing. The repertoire holds 110,000 or so clones, with about 88% as singletons. The study, taken as a whole, reports: In the spike-specific TCR repertoire, nearly half reportedly target unmutated variant regions. In all cases, repertoires were sampled only after the peak T cell response. Increased Spike-specific TCR breadth and depth were observed after two AZD1222 doses.

Between the trimmed V and J ends, which lost 1 base and 2 bases, there was a span of 14 bases. The CDR3 is made up of 16 amino acids. Germline values: CDR1 MRHNA, CDR2 SNTAGT. For this clone: Its specificity is not known.

The starting material was peripheral blood, obtained 28 days after the second AZD1222 dose. This clonotype was sampled from an adult who received the AZD1222 COVID-19 vaccine. The chain combines TRBV6-4 with TRBJ1-2; possible D gene TRBD1, 6 bases. DNA of the CDR3: TGTGCCAGCAGTGACTACGCAGGGGATGGAAACTATGGCTACACCTTC. This sequence encodes CASSDYAGDGNYGYTF.